The present entry profiles one TCR beta chain with its context. The identical CDR3 is also encoded by other nucleotide sequences in the sample. The sample belongs to a study of blood T cell repertoires in COVID-19. Study overall: Whether acute or convalescent, the COVID-19 samples came from the United States, Italy and Spain. PBMCs, B-cell-depleted T cells, or T cells provided the cDNA or gDNA that made up the material.

The CDR3 extends over 14 amino acids. Losses at the gene ends were 6 bases for V and 4 bases for J; bases not matched to a gene: 7. Germline V gives CDR1 MNHEY, CDR2 SVGAGI. In the original analysis: Amplification with reference gene primers provided the estimates of nucleated cell counts. TCRdb's copy holds only in-frame clones and misses some; the assay was immunoSEQ multiplex PCR. V and J calls and clone size are as listed in that table; D and trimming were resolved from the DNA. The table lists roughly 360,000 clones, around 87% of them singletons. Sequencing was carried out using PBMCs or T cells enriched from blood (not recorded which). The sequence was obtained from a man aged 25-40 years who had recovered from COVID-19. V is TRBV6-5 and J is TRBJ2-7; TRBD1 agrees at 9 bases. CDR3 in DNA: TGTGCCAGCAGCCCCGGGACAGGGCTGTACGAGCAGTACTTC. It codes for CASSPGTGLYEQYF.